The 29 T cell receptor beta chains reported below all come from one sample, sequenced in a study of T-cell memory formation after mild COVID-19. One entry per CDR3 protein results from TCRdb running MiXCR on the 5' RACE reads. In the table there are 85,000 to 120,000 distinct CDR3 sequences, 17% of which are singletons. The source material was PBMCs or a T cell subset sorted from them (not recorded which). These receptors were taken from an adult woman who had mild COVID-19 (a few samples of this study predate the infection). Cell type and time point are not known.

This clonotype was detected a few times. V gene TRBV27 combines with J gene TRBJ2-3, with no clear D. CDR3 size: 12 residues. V gave up 4 bases and J gave up 3 bases, with 5 bases separating them. Germline-derived CDR1 and CDR2 are MNHEY and SMNVEV (reference sequence). This chain's CDR3 is CASSYGTDTQYF. In DNA, the CDR3 is TGTGCCAGCAGTTACGGGACAGATACGCAGTATTTT.

At least ten counts were recorded for this clonotype. This chain connects TRBV7-6 to TRBJ2-2; D is unclear. CDR1 and CDR2 (germline): SGHVS, FNYEAQ. V was shortened by 4 bases and J by 7 bases, with 16 bases between the two germline ends. This CDR3 region has 15 residues. The CDR3 reads CASSSSTTPGGELFF. The CDR3 DNA is TGTGCCAGCAGCTCTTCGACCACCCCGGGCGGGGAGCTGTTTTTT.

The gene calls are TRBV12-3 or TRBV12-4 and TRBJ2-5; 12 bases are shared with TRBD2. V was pared by 4 bases and J by 0 bases, with 9 bases of the junction left unmatched. The CDR3 totals 18 residues. The CDR3 DNA follows: TGTGCCAGCAGTTCCCTAGCGGGGGGGCCGGGGGACCAAGAGACCCAGTACTTC. This gives the protein CASSSLAGGPGDQETQYF.

This clonotype was picked up a small number of times. The V call is TRBV9, the J call TRBJ2-7; a possible D gene is TRBD2 (5 bases). Germline V lookup: CDR1 SGDLS, CDR2 YYNGEE. Between the trimmed V and J ends, which lost 0 bases and 2 bases, there was a span of 9 bases. The CDR3 loop spans 14 amino acids. The CDR3 bases are TGTGCCAGCAGCGTAGAGGACGGGACCTACGAGCAGTACTTC. The encoded protein is CASSVEDGTYEQYF.

The V call is TRBV25-1, the J call TRBJ2-7, with D perhaps TRBD2 (6 bases). V was shortened by 8 bases and J by 3 bases, with 8 bases between the two germline ends. CDR1 and CDR2 from the germline V gene are MGHDK and SYGVNS. The CDR3 totals 11 residues. The CDR3, as DNA: TGTGCCAGCGGGGGGATCTACGAGCAGTACTTC. It translates to CASGGIYEQYF.

In this sample, this clonotype turned up a few times. The V and J genes are TRBV20-1 and TRBJ1-1, with D possibly being TRBD1 (5 bases). The germline V gene has CDR1 DFQATT and CDR2 SNEGSKA (reference sequence). The CDR3 loop spans 13 amino acids. The ends were cut back, 1 base at V and 3 bases at J, with 9 bases in the middle. The CDR3 spells CSARGGTDTEAFF. Written as DNA, the CDR3 is TGCAGTGCTAGAGGAGGGACGGACACTGAAGCTTTCTTT.

This clonotype was detected a few times. This chain joins TRBV12-3 or TRBV12-4 and TRBJ1-1; D may be TRBD1 (6 bases). The length of the CDR3 is 18 residues. Trimming removed 5 bases from V and 3 bases from J, with 25 bases in between. The CDR3 DNA is TGTGCCAGCAGTGTAAGAGGCCCCGCAGGGGACATTTACACTGAAGCTTTCTTT. As protein: CASSVRGPAGDIYTEAFF.

The chain combines TRBV7-8 with TRBJ2-7; the D is unclear. Germline V gene lookup returns CDR1 SGHVS and CDR2 FQNEAQ. Trimming removed 4 bases at V and 3 bases at J, with 10 bases between. The CDR3 sequence is 13 residues long. The CDR3 reads CASSSGYVYEQYF. The CDR3 nucleotides are TGTGCCAGCAGCTCCGGGTATGTCTACGAGCAGTACTTC.

The rearrangement joins TRBV29-1 to TRBJ2-2, with 12 bases that match TRBD2. The CDR3 sequence is 20 residues long. With V trimmed by 5 bases and J by 0 bases, 16 bases remained unmatched. Germline V CDR1 and CDR2: SQVTM, ANQGSEA. The CDR3 region is CSVPAGHTSGRSTNTGELFF. DNA for the CDR3: TGCAGCGTTCCAGCGGGACACACTAGCGGGAGGTCCACGAACACCGGGGAGCTGTTTTTT.

DNA of the CDR3: TGTGCCAGCAGCTTGGGGGACTTGGGGAATGAGCAGTTCTTC. As protein: CASSLGDLGNEQFF. The V call is TRBV5-5, the J call TRBJ2-1, with TRBD2 as a possible D gene (6 bases). The CDR3 covers 14 residues. Trimming removed 0 bases at V and 7 bases at J, with 11 bases between. Germline V gene data show CDR1 as SGHKS and CDR2 as YYEKEE (reference sequence).

This clonotype came up a few times. The gene calls are TRBV20-1 and TRBJ1-1; D is undetermined. Germline V gives CDR1 DFQATT, CDR2 SNEGSKA (reference sequence). The CDR3 runs 10 residues. Trimming shortened V by 3 bases and J by 8 bases, and 7 bases separated the two germline ends. The CDR3 nucleotides are TGCAGTGCTAGCGGTTGGGAAGCTTTCTTT. Its protein is CSASGWEAFF.

The CDR3: CASDGLAGGYNEQFF. The DNA of the CDR3 is TGTGCCAGCGACGGTCTCGCGGGCGGATACAATGAGCAGTTCTTC. This chain joins TRBV6-2 or TRBV6-3 and TRBJ2-1; TRBD2 is a possible D gene (5 bases). Trimming stripped 8 bases from V and 4 bases from J, with 18 bases between. The CDR3 is made up of 15 amino acids. The germline gives CDR1 MNHEY, CDR2 SVGEGT.

This clonotype occurred many times. The chain links TRBV7-3 to TRBJ1-1; TRBD1 might be the D (6 bases). Germline values: CDR1 SGHTA, CDR2 FQGTGA. The V end was cut by 5 bases, the J end by 0 bases, with 10 bases between. The CDR3 loop spans 14 amino acids. CDR3 coding DNA: TGTGCCAGCAGCACGGACAGTATGAACACTGAAGCTTTCTTT. This gives the protein CASSTDSMNTEAFF. Variable domain in full (rest from reference TRBV7-3 and TRBJ1-1): GAGVSQTPSNKVTEKGKYVELRCDPISGHTALYWYRQSLGQGPEFLIYFQGTGAADDSGLPNDRFFAVRPEGSVSTLKIQRTERGDSAVYLCASSTDSMNTEAFFGQGTRLTVV.

This clonotype showed up just a few times. The rearrangement uses TRBV24-1 and TRBJ2-2; tentatively, D is TRBD1 (5 bases). The V end was cut by 3 bases, the J end by 4 bases, with 11 bases between. The V gene's germline CDR1 is KGHDR and CDR2 SFDVKD. The CDR3 spans 15 residues. This chain's CDR3 is CATSDVQGSTGELFF. CDR3 DNA: TGTGCCACCAGTGATGTCCAGGGTAGCACCGGGGAGCTGTTTTTT.

The rearrangement joins TRBV7-3 to TRBJ1-2; D is perhaps TRBD1 (6 bases). V lost 5 bases and J lost 4, with 20 bases in between. The germline V gene has CDR1 SGHTA and CDR2 FQGTGA. The CDR3 length is 16 residues. DNA of the CDR3: TGTGCCAGCAGCCCCGACCCTTCGGGACATTCCTATGGCTACACCTTC. Its translation: CASSPDPSGHSYGYTF. The full variable domain, in which reference TRBV7-3 and TRBJ1-2 provide the parts outside the CDR3, is GAGVSQTPSNKVTEKGKYVELRCDPISGHTALYWYRQSLGQGPEFLIYFQGTGAADDSGLPNDRFFAVRPEGSVSTLKIQRTERGDSAVYLCASSPDPSGHSYGYTFGSGTRLTVV.

This clonotype has just a few counts. V and J are TRBV2 and TRBJ2-7, with D perhaps matching TRBD2 (6 bases). Trimming cost V 8 bases and J 3 bases, with 26 bases left between them. CDR1 SNHLY and CDR2 FYNNEI come from the germline V gene. The CDR3 contains 17 residues. The CDR3 loop is CASASTILRGGFYEQYF. CDR3 in DNA: TGTGCCAGCGCCTCGACGATTCTTCGCGGAGGGTTCTACGAGCAGTACTTC.

This clonotype was counted only a few times. The chain is built from TRBV13 and TRBJ2-2; no definite D call. The CDR3 spans 14 residues. CDR1 is PRHDT, CDR2 FYEKMQ, per germline (reference sequence). Trimming shortened V by 1 base and J by 0 bases, and 3 bases separated the two germline ends. The chain's CDR3 is CASSLEANTGELFF. The CDR3 DNA reads as TGTGCCAGCAGCTTAGAAGCGAACACCGGGGAGCTGTTTTTT.

The CDR3 DNA follows: TGTGCCAGCAGCTGGCGACCCGGTACTGAAGCTTTCTTT. Its protein product is CASSWRPGTEAFF. The chain couples TRBV5-6 to TRBJ1-1; D is uncertain. CDR1 is SGHDT, CDR2 YYEEEE, per germline. The CDR3 is 13 residues long. Trimming shortened V by 3 bases and J by 5 bases, and 11 bases separated the two germline ends.

The rearrangement joins TRBV15 to TRBJ1-4; D unresolved. V was clipped by 6 bases and J by 8 bases, with 16 bases between them. The germline gives CDR1 LNHNV, CDR2 YYDKDF (reference sequence). This CDR3 has 14 amino acids. CDR3 loop: CATRERASVEKLFF. DNA of the CDR3: TGTGCCACCAGGGAGCGCGCCTCGGTCGAAAAACTGTTTTTT.

This clonotype came up a few times. This sequence joins TRBV5-1 and TRBJ1-1, with 7 bases aligning to TRBD1. The CDR3 extends over 16 amino acids. Losses at the gene ends were 3 bases for V and 4 bases for J; bases not matched to a gene: 12. Germline V lookup: CDR1 SGHRS, CDR2 YFSETQ. CDR3 sequence: CASSSRQGGIGTEAFF. CDR3 sequence (DNA): TGCGCCAGCAGCTCCCGACAGGGAGGTATCGGCACTGAAGCTTTCTTT. Looking up the rest from reference TRBV5-1 and TRBJ1-1 gives the full variable domain: KAGVTQTPRYLIKTRGQQVTLSCSPISGHRSVSWYQQTPGQGLQFLFEYFSETQRNKGNFPGRFSGRQFSNSRSEMNVSTLELGDSALYLCASSSRQGGIGTEAFFGQGTRLTVV.

The rearrangement links TRBV5-1 to TRBJ1-2, with D tentatively TRBD1 (6 bases). The CDR3 has 18 amino acids. The V end lost 5 bases, the J end lost 3 bases, and 26 bases lay between the germline ends. The germline CDR1 and CDR2 sequences are SGHRS and YFSETQ. The CDR3 nucleotides read TGCGCCAGCAGGGGGATGGACCTGCAATCGCCAGGGGACTATGGCTACACCTTC. Protein sequence: CASRGMDLQSPGDYGYTF.

This clonotype has just a few counts. This rearrangement joins TRBV29-1 to TRBJ2-7; 7 nucleotides agree with TRBD2. V gave up 2 bases and J gave up 4 bases; unmatched junction bases: 8. The CDR3 is made up of 14 amino acids. Germline V CDR1 and CDR2: SQVTM, ANQGSEA. CDR3 protein: CSVEISGGRYEQYF. The CDR3 nucleotides are TGCAGCGTTGAAATTTCGGGAGGAAGGTACGAGCAGTACTTC.

This clonotype was seen a few times. The chain combines TRBV6-5 with TRBJ1-1; TRBD1 matches at 12 bases. The V segment lost 0 bases and the J segment 10 bases; nucleotides outside the gene matches: 9. Germline V gene data show CDR1 as MNHEY and CDR2 as SVGAGI. The CDR3 is 16 residues long. The CDR3 coding sequence is TGTGCCAGCAGTTACTCGAAACCGGGACAGGGGGCTGTAGCTTTCTTT. Translated, it gives CASSYSKPGQGAVAFF.

This clonotype was recorded a few times. The V call is TRBV7-9, the J call TRBJ2-7, with D tentatively TRBD1 or TRBD2 (5 bases each). The CDR3 spans 16 residues. CDR1 SEHNR and CDR2 FQNEAQ come from the germline V gene (reference sequence). V lost 1 base to trimming and J lost 2 bases, with 15 bases between them. This CDR3 is CASSLVRGTLTYEQYF. CDR3 DNA: TGTGCCAGCAGCTTAGTCAGAGGGACCCTAACCTACGAGCAGTACTTC.

V gene TRBV24-1 combines with J gene TRBJ2-2; D is possibly TRBD2 (5 bases). Germline CDR1 reads KGHDR; CDR2 reads SFDVKD. There are 12 residues in the CDR3. V lost 9 bases, J lost 6 bases, and 10 bases lay in between. CDR3 DNA: TGTGCCACCGGAGGATGGCCCGGGGAGCTGTTTTTT. As protein: CATGGWPGELFF.

The V call is TRBV19, the J call TRBJ2-1; tentatively, D is TRBD1 (6 bases). The CDR3 loop spans 12 amino acids. Deletions cut 11 bases from V and 4 bases from J, with 12 bases between. Germline CDR1 reads LNHDA; CDR2 reads SQIVND (reference sequence). The CDR3 DNA is TGTGCCTGCGAGGGGGATTACAATGAGCAGTTCTTC. Translating gives CACEGDYNEQFF.

The genes are TRBV5-1 and TRBJ2-6; D could derive from TRBD1 or TRBD2 (5 bases each). V dropped 3 bases and J dropped 0 bases, with 19 bases sitting between them. CDR1 and CDR2 (germline): SGHRS, YFSETQ. The CDR3 runs to 19 residues. The CDR3 bases are TGCGCCAGCAGCTGGCCTGGGACGGCGCTTAGCTCTGGGGCCAACGTCCTGACTTTC. Protein: CASSWPGTALSSGANVLTF.

There are a few counts of this clonotype. The chain is built from TRBV7-8 and TRBJ2-1; unclear D gene. The CDR3 has 15 amino acids. V was cut by 2 bases and J by 3 bases, with 11 bases left in between. Per germline, CDR1 SGHVS and CDR2 FQNEAQ. The CDR3 DNA follows: TGTGCCAGCAGCTTATCGGAGACGTACTACAATGAGCAGTTCTTC. The encoded protein is CASSLSETYYNEQFF.

The chain uses TRBV7-2 and TRBJ2-3, with TRBD1 as a possible D gene (6 bases). Trimming took 5 bases from V and 10 from J, leaving 16 bases between them. Looked up from germline, CDR1 is SGHTA and CDR2 is FQGNSA. This CDR3 is built from 13 residues. Written as DNA, the CDR3 is TGTGCCAGCAGCCCTACAGGGATCAAGGCGCAGTATTTT. Protein sequence: CASSPTGIKAQYF. The variable domain in full, with the rest retrieved from reference TRBV7-2 and TRBJ2-3, is GAGVSQSPSNKVTEKGKDVELRCDPISGHTALYWYRQSLGQGLEFLIYFQGNSAPDKSGLPSDRFSAERTGGSVSTLTIQRTQQEDSAVYLCASSPTGIKAQYFGPGTRLTVL.